This TCR beta chain was found in a study of blood T cell repertoires in COVID-19. Authors' data handling: Amplification of reference gene primers was used by the study to estimate nucleated cell counts. Assay: immunoSEQ multiplex PCR; the TCRdb copy retains only in-frame clones and omits some. Clonal size and the V and J genes are those of that table, whereas D and trimming came from the DNA. In the table there are 250,000 to 350,000 clones, 70% to 85% of which are singletons. Material for sequencing was peripheral blood. The receptor was derived from a human donor with COVID-19, enrolled during active disease. The donor label of this sample is uncertain.

CDR3 DNA: TGTGCCTGGAGTGTATACAGGGTGAGCCACGAGCAGTACTTC. Its translation: CAWSVYRVSHEQYF. V usage is TRBV30 and J usage is TRBJ2-7, with D maybe TRBD1 (6 bases). Germline-derived CDR1 and CDR2 are GTSNPN and SVGIG (reference sequence). V shed 0 bases and J shed 5 bases, with 14 bases lying between them. The CDR3 loop spans 14 amino acids.